These 22 T cell receptor beta chains came from one sample sequenced in a study of blood T cell repertoires in COVID-19. Data came from immunoSEQ multiplex PCR; TCRdb stores just in-frame clones and leaves some out. The sample records about 170,000 clones, roughly 85% being singletons. The sequenced sample consisted of PBMCs or T cells enriched from blood (not recorded which). These receptors originate from a woman between 65 and 79 years old in a cohort exposed to, infected with or recovered from COVID-19 (not recorded which).

The chain carries TRBV3-1 (or the pseudogene TRBV3-2) and TRBJ1-1; the D gene is possibly TRBD1 (6 bases). The V and J ends lost 1 base and 7 bases respectively, with 10 bases between them. Germline V CDR1 and CDR2: LGHDT, YNNKEL (reference sequence). The CDR3 is made up of 13 amino acids. The DNA of the CDR3 is TGTGCCAGCAGCCAAGGGTCGGACAGTGAAGCTTTCTTT. It specifies CASSQGSDSEAFF.

V and J are TRBV20-1 and TRBJ1-2; 8 nucleotides match TRBD1. CDR3 length equals 15 residues. Germline V gene sequence: CDR1 DFQATT, CDR2 SNEGSKA (reference sequence). The V segment lost 3 bases and the J segment 5 bases; nucleotides outside the gene matches: 11. The CDR3 DNA follows: TGCAGTGCTAGTCCCCCGGACAGGGTGGGGTATGGCTACACCTTC. Translated: CSASPPDRVGYGYTF.

Here the CDR3 reads CASSLLYRLSNQPQHF. The CDR3 DNA follows: TGTGCCAGCAGTTTATTATATAGACTGAGCAATCAGCCCCAGCATTTT. The V and J genes are TRBV28 and TRBJ1-5; no clear D gene. Germline V gene data show CDR1 as MDHEN and CDR2 as SYDVKM. The CDR3 runs to 16 residues. Trimming removed 1 base from V and 1 base from J, with 11 bases in between.

The V and J genes are TRBV3-1 (or the pseudogene TRBV3-2) and TRBJ1-1; D is unresolved. V shed 2 bases and J shed 5 bases, with 9 bases lying between them. CDR1 and CDR2 from the germline V gene are LGHDT and YNNKEL (reference sequence). This CDR3 has 13 amino acids. CDR3: CASSQMIVTEAFF. CDR3 in DNA: TGTGCCAGCAGCCAAATGATAGTAACTGAAGCTTTCTTT.

This chain joins TRBV11-1 and TRBJ1-1; D gene unclear. The CDR3 loop spans 13 amino acids. V was cut by 2 bases and J by 3 bases, with 7 bases left in between. Germline assignment: CDR1 SGHAT and CDR2 FQDESV (reference sequence). The CDR3 DNA is TGTGCCAGCAGCTTACTACGGGACACTGAAGCTTTCTTT. Protein: CASSLLRDTEAFF. The entire variable domain, with the rest obtained from reference TRBV11-1 and TRBJ1-1, is as follows: EAEVAQSPRYKITEKSQAVAFWCDPISGHATLYWYRQILGQGPELLVQFQDESVVDDSQLPKDRFSAERLKGVDSTLKIQPAELGDSAMYLCASSLLRDTEAFFGQGTRLTVV.

This clone appeared once. The junction departs from germline at one end; a sequencing error may be responsible. This chain uses TRBV7-7 with TRBJ2-7; TRBD1 might be the D (7 bases). This CDR3 region has 15 residues. Germline lookup yields CDR1 SSHAT and CDR2 FNYEAQ (reference sequence). The CDR3 DNA follows: TGTGCTAGCAGCCCCCACAGGGGAGGAGACTACGAGCAGTACTTC. It is translated as CASSPHRGGDYEQYF.

This clone appeared a single time. The CDR3 region has the DNA TGTGCCATCAGTGAGCGGGGCAGGGGGCAAGAGACCCAGTACTTC. Its protein product is CAISERGRGQETQYF. The chain has TRBV10-3 and TRBJ2-5; TRBD1 agrees at 7 bases. The germline CDR1 and CDR2 sequences are ENHRY and SYGVKD. J lost 2 bases, V lost 2 bases, and 5 bases had no gene match. The CDR3 spans 15 residues.

The J gene is TRBJ2-7, the V gene TRBV13, with a weak D call TRBD2 (6 bases). This CDR3 spans 13 amino acids. Germline V gene sequence: CDR1 PRHDT, CDR2 FYEKMQ (reference sequence). V gave up 8 bases and J gave up 7 bases, with 18 bases separating them. Here the CDR3 DNA reads TGTGCCAGCTTCGCGGGAAGGCCGGAGGAGCAGTACTTC. Its protein product is CASFAGRPEEQYF.

This clone was picked up one time. This chain joins TRBV28 and TRBJ2-7, with TRBD2 matching 8 bases. The CDR3 spans 14 residues. V shed 7 bases, J shed 4 bases, and the junction held 9 bases outside the gene matches. The germline V gene encodes CDR1 MDHEN and CDR2 SYDVKM. The CDR3 DNA follows: TGTGCCAGCACAAACTCGGTAGCGGGATACGAGCAGTACTTC. Translation: CASTNSVAGYEQYF.

The gene calls are TRBV28 and TRBJ1-2, with a tentative D call TRBD1 (6 bases). V was pared by 2 bases and J by 8 bases, with 9 bases between. From germline, CDR1 is MDHEN and CDR2 SYDVKM. The CDR3 has 12 residues. Here the CDR3 reads CASSLLGQGYTF. DNA for the CDR3: TGTGCCAGCAGTTTACTGGGACAAGGCTACACCTTC.

This chain connects TRBV9 to TRBJ1-4, with 7 nucleotides matching TRBD1. Germline V CDR1 and CDR2: SGDLS, YYNGEE. V gave up 5 bases and J gave up 7 bases; unmatched junction bases: 8. The CDR3 has 14 residues. The CDR3 sequence is CASSDDRDFEKLFF. DNA of the CDR3: TGTGCCAGCAGTGATGACAGGGACTTTGAAAAACTGTTTTTT.

The V gene is TRBV12-3 or TRBV12-4, the J gene TRBJ2-5; TRBD2 aligns across 7 bases. The CDR3 loop spans 12 amino acids. The V gene end was trimmed by 9 bases and the J gene end by 5 bases; junction bases not matched to a gene: 6. The chain's CDR3 is CASNQGGETQYF. CDR3 nucleotides: TGTGCCAGTAATCAGGGAGGGGAGACCCAGTACTTC.

The CDR3 nucleotides read TGTGCCAGCAGTGATCCTGCAGGGCTTAACTATGGCTACACCTTC. It is translated as CASSDPAGLNYGYTF. This chain joins TRBV2 and TRBJ1-2; a possible D gene is TRBD1 (5 bases). Trimming cost V 3 bases and J 1 base, with 12 bases left between them. This CDR3 region has 15 residues. CDR1 and CDR2 (germline): SNHLY, FYNNEI.

V gene TRBV6-6 combines with J gene TRBJ2-1, with a weak D call TRBD2 (5 bases). CDR1 is MNHNY, CDR2 SVGAGI, per germline (reference sequence). There are 16 residues in the CDR3. With 5 bases removed from V and 0 bases from J, the gap between germline ends came to 14 bases. In nucleotides, the CDR3 is TGTGCCAGCAGTCCCTATAGCGCGAGCTCCTACAATGAGCAGTTCTTC. Encoded protein: CASSPYSASSYNEQFF.

V gene TRBV28 combines with J gene TRBJ1-5, with D maybe TRBD1 (5 bases). The CDR3 loop spans 14 amino acids. Trimming cost V 8 bases and J 3 bases, with 14 bases left between them. Germline CDR1 MDHEN, CDR2 SYDVKM. The chain's CDR3 is CASGAGTPNQPQHF. In DNA, the CDR3 is TGTGCCAGCGGGGCCGGGACTCCCAATCAGCCCCAGCATTTT.

This clone has just a few counts. This chain connects TRBV3-1 (or the pseudogene TRBV3-2) to TRBJ1-1; 11 bases map to TRBD1. V lost 4 bases and J lost 3; bases outside the gene matches: 7. The CDR3 sequence is 16 residues long. Germline V gives CDR1 LGHDT, CDR2 YNNKEL (reference sequence). CDR3 in amino acids: CASSRSDRGPYTEAFF. The CDR3 coding sequence is TGTGCCAGCAGCCGCTCGGACAGGGGGCCGTACACTGAAGCTTTCTTT.

V is TRBV7-2 and J is TRBJ1-1, with a possible D match to TRBD1 (5 bases). V gave up 5 bases and J gave up 1 base, with 8 bases separating them. CDR1 is SGHTA and CDR2 is FQGNSA in the germline V gene. CDR3 length: 13 residues. CDR3: CASSLDRNTEAFF. CDR3 coding DNA: TGTGCCAGCAGCCTCGACAGGAACACTGAAGCTTTCTTT. Supplemented by reference TRBV7-2 and TRBJ1-1, the full variable domain reads GAGVSQSPSNKVTEKGKDVELRCDPISGHTALYWYRQSLGQGLEFLIYFQGNSAPDKSGLPSDRFSAERTGGSVSTLTIQRTQQEDSAVYLCASSLDRNTEAFFGQGTRLTVV.

The CDR3 region is CASSSPEWSGQNEQFF. CDR3 in DNA: TGTGCCAGCAGCTCCCCTGAGTGGTCAGGGCAGAATGAGCAGTTCTTC. The chain employs TRBV13 and TRBJ2-1; D perhaps matches TRBD1 (5 bases). The CDR3 consists of 16 residues. Germline loops: CDR1 PRHDT, CDR2 FYEKMQ (reference sequence). Trimming pared 4 bases from V and 7 bases from J, leaving 20 bases between. The variable domain in full, completed from reference TRBV13 and TRBJ2-1, reads AAGVIQSPRHLIKEKRETATLKCYPIPRHDTVYWYQQGPGQDPQFLISFYEKMQSDKGSIPDRFSAQQFSDYHSELNMSSLELGDSALYFCASSSPEWSGQNEQFFGPGTRLTVL.

The V call is TRBV12-5, the J call TRBJ2-1, with 9 bases that match TRBD2. The V gene end was trimmed by 6 bases and the J gene end by 6 bases; junction bases not matched to a gene: 9. The germline V gene has CDR1 LGHNT and CDR2 FRNRAP. The CDR3 runs 15 residues. CDR3 protein: CASGPGLAGSNEQFF. DNA for the CDR3: TGTGCTAGTGGGCCTGGGCTAGCGGGAAGCAATGAGCAGTTCTTC.

V usage is TRBV27 and J usage is TRBJ2-7; D unresolved. The germline CDR1 and CDR2 sequences are MNHEY and SMNVEV (reference sequence). V dropped 7 bases and J dropped 5 bases, with 15 bases sitting between them. The CDR3 totals 13 residues. CDR3: CASTPLESDEQYF. In nucleotides, the CDR3 is TGTGCCAGCACCCCCCTGGAGTCCGACGAGCAGTACTTC.

This clone was counted a few times. The gene calls are TRBV7-9 and TRBJ2-2, with 7 bases fitting TRBD2. The length of the CDR3 is 15 residues. The junction had 9 bases not matched to a gene; V was cut back by 7 bases and J by 4 bases. Germline lookup yields CDR1 SEHNR and CDR2 FQNEAQ (reference sequence). This chain's CDR3 is CASTGRGMGTGELFF. Written as DNA, the CDR3 is TGTGCCAGCACGGGGAGGGGAATGGGCACCGGGGAGCTGTTTTTT.

This chain links TRBV20-1 with TRBJ2-3; 9 bases map to TRBD1. J gave up 5 bases and V 3 bases, and 6 bases lay outside the gene matches. The CDR3 sequence is 14 residues long. The germline gives CDR1 DFQATT, CDR2 SNEGSKA (reference sequence). The CDR3 DNA reads as TGCAGTGCTAGTCTTACAGGGGGCGGAGATACGCAGTATTTT. This encodes CSASLTGGGDTQYF.